Listed here are 12 T cell receptor beta chains from one sample, sequenced in a study of T cells after yellow fever vaccination. Using its own MiXCR run on the 5' RACE reads, TCRdb lists one record per CDR3 protein. This sample has 620,000 or so distinct CDR3 sequences, with roughly 12% found just once. This sample comprised PBMCs, obtained on the day of the yellow fever booster vaccination. The receptors originated from a man aged 30 to 39 who received the YFV17D yellow fever vaccine.

This clonotype has a count of ten or more. The V and J genes are TRBV25-1 and TRBJ2-5; 14 nucleotides line up with TRBD2. V was clipped by 3 bases and J by 5 bases; unmatched bases: 2. The CDR3 is made up of 15 amino acids. Germline V gene lookup returns CDR1 MGHDK and CDR2 SYGVNS. The CDR3 DNA follows: TGTGCCAGCAGTGAGGGACTAGCGGGAGTGGAGACCCAGTACTTC. This sequence encodes CASSEGLAGVETQYF.

This clonotype showed up just a few times. The rearrangement links TRBV10-3 to TRBJ1-1, with D perhaps TRBD1 (6 bases). CDR3 length: 14 amino acids. Germline V gene data show CDR1 as ENHRY and CDR2 as SYGVKD. V dropped 8 bases and J dropped 2 bases, with 15 bases sitting between them. The CDR3 DNA follows: TGTGCCATCGGCCAGGGGACACTAAACACTGAAGCTTTCTTT. Its protein product is CAIGQGTLNTEAFF.

This clonotype has only a few counts. The chain has TRBV5-6 and TRBJ2-3; 7 nucleotides align to TRBD1. CDR1 is SGHDT and CDR2 is YYEEEE in the germline V gene. This CDR3 contains 16 residues. V shed 5 bases, J shed 2 bases, and the junction held 11 bases outside the gene matches. The DNA for the CDR3 is TGTGCCAGCAGACAACAGGGGCTCATCACCACAGATACGCAGTATTTT. It specifies CASRQQGLITTDTQYF.

This rearrangement joins TRBV5-1 to TRBJ2-1; 7 nucleotides line up with TRBD2. Germline V CDR1 and CDR2: SGHRS, YFSETQ. This CDR3 region has 16 residues. V shed 4 bases and J 3 bases; nucleotides not matched to a gene: 10. Written as DNA, the CDR3 is TGCGCCAGCAGCACCTCGACAGCGGGATACTACAATGAGCAGTTCTTC. This encodes CASSTSTAGYYNEQFF.

The rearrangement uses TRBV28 and TRBJ1-2; TRBD1 matches 8 bases. CDR3 length: 16 amino acids. After removal of 5 bases from V and 4 bases from J, the junction contained 12 bases not matched to a gene. The germline V gene has CDR1 MDHEN and CDR2 SYDVKM. The CDR3 here is CASSDGAGGESYGYTF. The DNA of the CDR3 is TGTGCCAGCAGTGATGGGGCAGGGGGCGAGAGCTATGGCTACACCTTC.

This clonotype was seen more than once but under ten times. This rearrangement joins TRBV6-2 or TRBV6-3 to TRBJ1-4; no firm D call. V was clipped by 3 bases and J by 8 bases, with 22 bases between them. The CDR3 has 17 amino acids. Per germline, CDR1 MNHEY and CDR2 SVGEGT. CDR3 in amino acids: CASSYVGRVSLREKLFF. The CDR3 DNA reads TGTGCCAGCAGTTATGTAGGACGCGTGTCGCTTCGAGAAAAACTGTTTTTT.

The chain carries TRBV9 and TRBJ2-3; tentatively, D is TRBD1 or TRBD2 (7 bases each). The CDR3 is 16 residues long. Germline V gene lookup returns CDR1 SGDLS and CDR2 YYNGEE. V shed 3 bases and J shed 2 bases, with 16 bases lying between them. This chain's CDR3 is CASSAQGGYTTDTQYF. The CDR3 DNA follows: TGTGCCAGCAGCGCCCAGGGGGGGTATACCACAGATACGCAGTATTTT.

The chain links TRBV6-8 to TRBJ2-4, with D possibly matching TRBD1 (5 bases). Germline loops: CDR1 MNHGY, CDR2 SAAAGT. V shed 9 bases and J shed 1 base, with 22 bases lying between them. The CDR3 sequence is 17 residues long. CDR3 amino acids: CARGQRSPEVAKNIQYF. The CDR3 coding sequence is TGTGCCAGGGGGCAGCGTTCGCCCGAGGTGGCCAAAAACATTCAGTACTTC.

This clonotype appeared a few times. The genes are TRBV14 and TRBJ2-3; TRBD2 might be the D (6 bases). The CDR3 covers 16 residues. Germline loops: CDR1 SGHDN, CDR2 FVKESK. The V end was cut by 4 bases, the J end by 6 bases, with 20 bases between. Here the CDR3 DNA reads TGTGCCAGCAGCCGGAAAGGGAGGAGAGTGGGCGATACGCAGTATTTT. Residues: CASSRKGRRVGDTQYF. The entire variable domain, with the rest obtained from reference TRBV14 and TRBJ2-3, is as follows: EAGVTQFPSHSVIEKGQTVTLRCDPISGHDNLYWYRRVMGKEIKFLLHFVKESKQDESGMPNNRFLAERTGGTYSTLKVQPAELEDSGVYFCASSRKGRRVGDTQYFGPGTRLTVL.

V is TRBV15 and J is TRBJ2-6, with a weak D call TRBD2 (5 bases). V was trimmed by 3 bases and J by 2 bases, leaving 5 bases between them. This CDR3 is 14 amino acids long. Germline V lookup: CDR1 LNHNV, CDR2 YYDKDF (reference sequence). The chain's CDR3 is CATSRRAGANVLTF. DNA of the CDR3: TGTGCCACCAGCAGGAGGGCTGGGGCCAACGTCCTGACTTTC.

This clonotype showed up just a few times. J is TRBJ1-5 and V is TRBV20-1; D gene unclear. The CDR3 loop spans 12 amino acids. V was cut by 0 bases and J by 5 bases, with 5 bases left in between. Per the germline V gene, CDR1 is DFQATT and CDR2 is SNEGSKA (reference sequence). The CDR3: CSARESHQPQHF. The DNA of the CDR3 is TGCAGTGCTAGAGAAAGCCATCAGCCCCAGCATTTT.

This clonotype was counted between two and nine times. V and J are TRBV7-8 and TRBJ2-7; TRBD2 matches 10 bases. The CDR3 is 15 amino acids. Germline CDR1 reads SGHVS; CDR2 reads FQNEAQ. V shed 6 bases, J shed 2 bases, and the junction held 7 bases outside the gene matches. The chain's CDR3 is CASSHLAGAAYEQYF. Here the CDR3 DNA reads TGTGCCAGCAGTCACCTAGCGGGAGCCGCCTACGAGCAGTACTTC.